This passage covers 25 T cell receptor beta chains from one sample sequenced in a study of blood T cells in healthy people across ages. A second PCR, run for about 7 to 11 cycles, used a sample-barcoded 5' primer plus a J-beta primer mix. TCRdb processed the 5' RACE reads anew with MiXCR; each CDR3 protein has one entry. The sample lists hundreds of thousands of distinct CDR3 sequences; around 50% were seen once. The sample was blood. The receptors here all came from a man between 35 and 55 years old in good health.

This clonotype was counted once. The CDR3 sequence is CATKRDIRGNEQFF. CDR3 coding DNA: TGTGCCACCAAACGGGACATAAGGGGCAATGAGCAGTTCTTC. The chain uses TRBV6-6 and TRBJ2-1, with D perhaps matching TRBD1 (6 bases). Germline V gene lookup returns CDR1 MNHNY and CDR2 SVGAGI (reference sequence). V shed 10 bases and J shed 6 bases, with 19 bases lying between them. The CDR3 contains 14 residues.

On this clonotype: The junction does not match germline at one end; this may be a read error. The chain employs TRBV7-2 and TRBJ1-2, with no clear D. Looked up from germline, CDR1 is SGHTA and CDR2 is FQGNSA. This CDR3 is 14 amino acids long. The chain's CDR3 is CASSLGQATPLYTF. The DNA of the CDR3 is TGTGCCAGCAGCCTCGGGCAGGCGACCCCTCTCTACACCTTT.

The V gene is TRBV25-1, the J gene TRBJ2-3; 8 nucleotides match TRBD2. Trimming removed 4 bases from V and 4 bases from J; junction bases left unmatched: 4. Germline lookup yields CDR1 MGHDK and CDR2 SYGVNS. The length of the CDR3 is 14 residues. CDR3 nucleotides: TGTGCCAGCAGTGCCCCGGGGGGGTCAGATACGCAGTATTTT. Encoded protein: CASSAPGGSDTQYF.

CDR3 DNA: TGCGCCAGCAGCCAAGATTGGGAGTCCACTGAAGCTTTCTTT. Its translation is CASSQDWESTEAFF. The chain is built from TRBV4-3 and TRBJ1-1; D gene unclear. From germline, CDR1 is LGHNA and CDR2 YSLEER. Trimming removed 0 bases from V and 4 bases from J, with 9 bases in between. The CDR3 loop spans 14 amino acids.

V and J are TRBV4-2 and TRBJ1-1; weak D call: TRBD1 (5 bases). The germline gives CDR1 LGHNA, CDR2 YNFKEQ. V lost 4 bases and J lost 11, with 17 bases in between. The CDR3 is 13 residues long. This CDR3 reads CASSLPKDIIAFF. Written as DNA, the CDR3 is TGTGCCAGCAGCCTCCCTAAGGACATCATCGCTTTCTTT.

This sequence joins TRBV7-9 and TRBJ2-3, with D perhaps matching TRBD2 (7 bases). Germline CDR1 is SEHNR and CDR2 is FQNEAQ (reference sequence). V gave up 4 bases and J gave up 6 bases, with 14 bases separating them. The CDR3 runs to 14 residues. CDR3 loop: CASSSWGGPDTQYF. The CDR3, as DNA: TGTGCCAGCAGCTCATGGGGGGGGCCCGATACGCAGTATTTT.

The rearrangement uses TRBV20-1 and TRBJ1-2, with no clear D. With 6 bases removed from V and 2 bases from J, the gap between germline ends came to 16 bases. This CDR3 is 14 amino acids long. The V gene's germline CDR1 is DFQATT and CDR2 SNEGSKA (reference sequence). CDR3 sequence reads: CSASKDARNYGYTF. In DNA, the CDR3 is TGCAGTGCCTCTAAAGATGCTCGGAACTATGGCTACACCTTC.

The V and J genes are TRBV28 and TRBJ2-7; no firm D call. The CDR3 runs to 12 residues. The V end was cut by 6 bases, the J end by 2 bases, with 8 bases between. Germline loops: CDR1 MDHEN, CDR2 SYDVKM. The CDR3 is CASRDGTYEQYF. Here the CDR3 DNA reads TGTGCCAGCAGGGACGGAACCTACGAGCAGTACTTC. Full variable domain (outside the CDR3, taken from reference TRBV28 and TRBJ2-7): DVKVTQSSRYLVKRTGEKVFLECVQDMDHENMFWYRQDPGLGLRLIYFSYDVKMKEKGDIPEGYSVSREKKERFSLILESASTNQTSMYLCASRDGTYEQYFGPGTRLTVT.

This chain connects TRBV7-2 to TRBJ2-5, with D possibly matching TRBD2 (6 bases). CDR1 SGHTA and CDR2 FQGNSA come from the germline V gene. The V gene lost 3 bases and the J gene lost 5 bases, with 13 bases spanning the gap. The CDR3 has 14 amino acids. CDR3 DNA sequence: TGTGCCAGCAGCTTCGGGCCTCGGGGGGAGACCCAGTACTTC. Its translation: CASSFGPRGETQYF.

This clonotype was seen more than once but under ten times. The chain recombines TRBV28 with TRBJ2-5, with D perhaps matching TRBD2 (5 bases). CDR3 length: 13 amino acids. Germline assignment: CDR1 MDHEN and CDR2 SYDVKM. V shed 5 bases and J shed 5 bases, with 12 bases lying between them. The CDR3 DNA reads as TGTGCCAGCAGTGCCGGGAAGGCGGAGACCCAGTACTTC. Protein: CASSAGKAETQYF.

This clonotype was observed a handful of times. The chain recombines TRBV7-3 with TRBJ2-1, with 7 bases that match TRBD2. The CDR3 consists of 16 residues. The V gene end was trimmed by 5 bases and the J gene end by 5 bases; junction bases not matched to a gene: 12. The germline V gene encodes CDR1 SGHTA and CDR2 FQGTGA. CDR3 sequence: CASSPRLGRADNEQFF. In DNA, the CDR3 is TGTGCCAGCAGCCCAAGGTTAGGGAGGGCCGACAATGAGCAGTTCTTC.

This chain links TRBV4-3 with TRBJ2-2; D possibly corresponds to TRBD1 (5 bases). In germline, CDR1 is LGHNA, CDR2 YSLEER. The CDR3 covers 15 residues. Between the trimmed V and J ends, which lost 1 base and 5 bases, there was a span of 11 bases. As DNA, the CDR3 is TGCGCCAGCAGCCAAGGAATACCAGGGACCGGGGAGCTGTTTTTT. It translates to CASSQGIPGTGELFF.

This clonotype was detected only a few times. This sequence joins TRBV27 and TRBJ2-7, with 11 bases that match TRBD2. This CDR3 comprises 15 residues. Looked up from germline, CDR1 is MNHEY and CDR2 is SMNVEV (reference sequence). V lost 0 bases to trimming and J lost 4 bases; unmatched junction nucleotides: 2. The CDR3 spells CASSLSGTSGYEQYF. CDR3 nucleotides: TGTGCCAGCAGTTTATCCGGGACTAGCGGTTACGAGCAGTACTTC.

This clonotype was detected only once. The V gene is TRBV18, the J gene TRBJ2-2; no reliable D call. V was cut by 2 bases and J by 0 bases, with 7 bases left in between. From germline, CDR1 is KGHSH and CDR2 LQKENI. The CDR3 runs 15 residues. The CDR3 is CASSPGRSNTGELFF. CDR3 in DNA: TGTGCCAGCTCACCAGGCAGATCGAACACCGGGGAGCTGTTTTTT.

CDR3 nucleotide sequence: TGTGCCAGCAGCGCCGGGGAGGGCGCCCTACATAATTCACCCCTCCACTTT. Translated, it gives CASSAGEGALHNSPLHF. The chain employs TRBV3-1 and TRBJ1-6; D not resolved. Germline assignment: CDR1 LGHDT and CDR2 YNNKEL (reference sequence). Trimming removed 5 bases from V and 5 bases from J, with 19 bases in between. The CDR3 is 17 amino acids. Combining the CDR3 with reference TRBV3-1 and TRBJ1-6 gives the whole variable domain DTAVSQTPKYLVTQMGNDKSIKCEQNLGHDTMYWYKQDSKKFLKIMFSYNNKELIINETVPNRFSPKSPDKAHLNLHINSLELGDSAVYFCASSAGEGALHNSPLHFGNGTRLTVT.

The rearrangement joins TRBV28 to TRBJ2-7; 9 nucleotides align to TRBD1. The CDR3 covers 14 residues. V dropped 6 bases and J dropped 4; count of bases not matched to a gene: 7. Germline V CDR1 and CDR2: MDHEN, SYDVKM. This CDR3 is CASRPGQGWYEQYF. DNA for the CDR3: TGTGCCAGCAGGCCGGGACAGGGTTGGTACGAGCAGTACTTC.

The rearrangement uses TRBV4-1 and TRBJ2-3; D could derive from TRBD1 or TRBD2 (5 bases each). The CDR3 is 14 amino acids. V was pared by 2 bases and J by 2 bases, with 8 bases between. Germline V gene sequence: CDR1 MGHRA, CDR2 YSYEKL. The chain's CDR3 is CASSQLGTTDTQYF. In nucleotides, the CDR3 is TGCGCCAGCAGCCAATTAGGGACCACAGATACGCAGTATTTT.

The chain employs TRBV4-2 and TRBJ2-3; D not certain. This CDR3 contains 15 residues. Trimming pared 4 bases from V and 2 bases from J, leaving 13 bases between. The germline CDR1 and CDR2 sequences are LGHNA and YNFKEQ. The CDR3 sequence: CASSPEDPLTDTQYF. The CDR3 nucleotides read TGTGCCAGCAGCCCTGAGGACCCTCTCACAGATACGCAGTATTTT.

The chain links TRBV7-9 to TRBJ1-4, with 11 positions matching TRBD1. The J segment lost 7 bases and the V segment lost 2 bases, leaving 15 bases of the junction unmatched. The CDR3 length is 19 residues. CDR1 and CDR2 (germline): SEHNR, FQNEAQ (reference sequence). CDR3 bases: TGTGCCAGCAGCTTATGGGTCGGGACAGGGGGAAGTTCCAGTGAAAAACTGTTTTTT. Translating gives CASSLWVGTGGSSSEKLFF.

This rearrangement joins TRBV29-1 to TRBJ1-5; D not certain. Germline CDR1 SQVTM, CDR2 ANQGSEA. The CDR3 extends over 13 amino acids. The V and J ends lost 4 bases and 0 bases respectively, with 7 bases between them. CDR3 nucleotides: TGCAGCGTTGGCGGAAATAGCAATCAGCCCCAGCATTTT. Residues: CSVGGNSNQPQHF.

This clonotype has just a few counts. This rearrangement joins TRBV15 to TRBJ2-5; D may correspond to TRBD1 or TRBD2 (5 bases each). From germline, CDR1 is LNHNV and CDR2 YYDKDF (reference sequence). V lost 8 bases to trimming and J lost 2 bases, with 18 bases between them. This CDR3 comprises 15 residues. CDR3 sequence reads: CATGGTYRRQETQYF. CDR3 DNA: TGTGCCACCGGGGGAACCTACAGGAGGCAAGAGACCCAGTACTTC. The full variable domain, completed using reference TRBV15 and TRBJ2-5, is DAMVIQNPRYQVTQFGKPVTLSCSQTLNHNVMYWYQQKSSQAPKLLFHYYDKDFNNEADTPDNFQSRRPNTSFCFLDIRSPGLGDTAMYLCATGGTYRRQETQYFGPGTRLLVL.

This rearrangement joins TRBV7-2 to TRBJ2-1; no firm D call. Germline lookup yields CDR1 SGHTA and CDR2 FQGNSA. V lost 5 bases, J lost 0 bases, and 11 bases lay in between. The CDR3 length is 15 residues. Written as DNA, the CDR3 is TGTGCCAGCAGCGTCTACCACAGCTCCTACAATGAGCAGTTCTTC. Protein product: CASSVYHSSYNEQFF.

The chain carries TRBV21-1 and TRBJ2-5; TRBD2 is taken as the D call from the table, unchecked against the DNA. TRBV21-1 is a pseudogene. The CDR3 runs 19 residues. The CDR3 nucleotides read TGTGCCAGCAGCAAAGTAACCGCGTCTAGCGGGAATAAAGAAGAGACCCAGTACTTC. Translated: CASSKVTASSGNKEETQYF.

The rearrangement links TRBV6-1 to TRBJ1-2, with no clear D. This CDR3 is built from 14 residues. Germline CDR1 is MNHNS and CDR2 is SASEGT. Deletions cut 8 bases from V and 0 bases from J, with 13 bases between. DNA for the CDR3: TGTGCCAGCGACGTGACACCCGCTAACTATGGCTACACCTTC. Residues: CASDVTPANYGYTF.

This clonotype was recorded at least ten times. This rearrangement joins TRBV5-1 to TRBJ1-4; TRBD1 is a possible D gene (5 bases). V lost 3 bases and J lost 4, with 16 bases in between. The CDR3 sequence is 16 residues long. Germline CDR1 reads SGHRS; CDR2 reads YFSETQ. CDR3 bases: TGCGCCAGCAGCTGGGGGTCCGGGGCCAATAATGAAAAACTGTTTTTT. It yields the protein CASSWGSGANNEKLFF.